A selection of T cell receptor beta chains follows, all from one sample in a study of OX40 agonist ivuxolimab in advanced cancers. Sequencing used immunoSEQ multiplex PCR; TCRdb keeps in-frame clones, though not all of them. The repertoire holds some 130,000 clones, with 85% to 95% as singletons. The sample in question was CD4+ or CD8+ T cells sorted from blood, obtained in a trial of the OX40 agonist ivuxolimab. The source of these receptors is an adult with an advanced solid tumor such as melanoma, head and neck, liver or kidney cancer. CDR3s include the opening cysteine and the closing phenylalanine or tryptophan. D genes are given only for firm matches. Rows give clone size only sometimes, using once, few, many, or a class for an expanded clone.

size | J | V | D | CDR3 | DNA
. | TRBJ2-7 | TRBV13 | TRBD1 | CASSLGTGGDEQYF | TGTGCCAGCAGCTTAGGGACAGGGGGCGACGAGCAGTACTTC
. | TRBJ1-3 | TRBV28 | TRBD1 | CASSFRGPGGRPGNTIYF | TGTGCCAGCAGTTTTAGAGGTCCAGGGGGGAGGCCTGGAAACACCATATATTTT
. | TRBJ1-2 | TRBV11-2 | . | CASSPGGYGYTF | TGTGCCAGCAGCCCCGGGGGCTATGGCTACACCTTC
. | TRBJ2-7 | TRBV7-2 | TRBD1 | CASSLVDRGTYEQYF | TGTGCCAGCAGCTTAGTGGACAGGGGGACCTACGAGCAGTACTTC
. | TRBJ2-7 | TRBV5-4 | . | CASSVRTDEQYF | TGTGCCAGCAGCGTTCGGACAGATGAGCAGTACTTC
. | TRBJ2-3 | TRBV7-8 | . | CASSLADGLGDTQYF | TGTGCCAGCAGCTTAGCGGACGGGTTGGGGGATACGCAGTATTTT
. | TRBJ1-5 | TRBV28 | TRBD1 | CASRSPLRGGQPQHF | TGTGCCAGCAGATCTCCTCTCAGGGGGGGTCAGCCCCAGCATTTT
. | TRBJ1-6 | TRBV5-1 | TRBD1 | CASSFRTGGRNSPLHF | TGCGCCAGCAGCTTCCGGACAGGGGGGCGTAATTCACCCCTCCACTTT
. | TRBJ2-5 | TRBV5-1 | . | CASSTQETQYF | TGCGCCAGCAGCACCCAAGAGACCCAGTACTTC
. | TRBJ2-7 | TRBV18 | TRBD2 | CASSPLAGDRLEQYF | TGTGCCAGCTCACCCCTAGCGGGAGACCGCCTCGAGCAGTACTTC
. | TRBJ1-2 | TRBV25-1 | . | CASRHPGQGGYTF | TGTGCCAGCCGTCACCCGGGACAAGGAGGCTACACCTTC
. | TRBJ2-2 | TRBV4-1 | . | CASSQDSQGYAGELFF | TGCGCCAGCAGCCAAGACTCGCAGGGGTACGCCGGGGAGCTGTTTTTT
. | TRBJ1-4 | TRBV5-1 | TRBD1 | CASSPPGQGYEKLFF | TGCGCCAGCAGTCCTCCGGGACAGGGGTATGAAAAACTGTTTTTT
. | TRBJ2-1 | TRBV2 | TRBD2 | CASSPPSGGYNEQFF | TGTGCCAGCAGTCCCCCTAGCGGGGGCTACAATGAGCAGTTCTTC
. | TRBJ1-2 | TRBV5-1 | . | CASSLSWASNYGYTF | TGCGCCAGCAGCTTGTCTTGGGCGAGCAACTATGGCTACACCTTC
once | TRBJ1-2 | TRBV7-2 | TRBD1 | CASSLGWDRGDGYTF | TGTGCCAGCAGCTTAGGGTGGGACAGGGGTGATGGCTACACCTTC
. | TRBJ2-3 | TRBV7-8 | . | CASSLQERIITDTQYF | TGTGCCAGCAGCTTACAGGAGCGGATTATCACAGATACGCAGTATTTT
few | TRBJ2-1 | TRBV7-2 | TRBD2 | CASSAGTSGYNEQFF | TGTGCCAGCAGCGCCGGGACTAGCGGGTACAATGAGCAGTTCTTC
. | TRBJ1-3 | TRBV11-2 | . | CASSPEGVSGNTIYF | TGTGCCAGCAGCCCAGAAGGGGTCTCTGGAAACACCATATATTTT
. | TRBJ2-7 | TRBV7-8 | . | CASSLLVGDPYEQYF | TGTGCCAGCAGCCTCCTAGTTGGGGACCCCTACGAGCAGTACTTC
. | TRBJ1-3 | TRBV9 | . | CASSYGEALHSGNTIYF | TGTGCCAGCAGCTACGGGGAGGCCCTACACTCTGGAAACACCATATATTTT
. | TRBJ1-2 | TRBV5-4 | . | CASSLRGWDGYTF | TGTGCCAGCAGCTTGAGAGGGTGGGATGGCTACACCTTC
. | TRBJ2-1 | TRBV5-1 | . | CASSLVGHVNNEQFF | TGCGCCAGCAGCTTGGTAGGCCACGTCAACAATGAGCAGTTCTTC
. | TRBJ2-7 | TRBV28 | . | CASLRVGSSYEQYF | TGTGCCAGCCTTAGGGTCGGCTCCTCCTACGAGCAGTACTTC
. | TRBJ2-1 | TRBV19 | TRBD2 | CASRTSGRARVSPSSYNEQFF | TGTGCCAGTCGGACTAGCGGGAGAGCTCGGGTCAGTCCCAGCTCCTACAATGAGCAGTTCTTC
. | TRBJ1-5 | TRBV29-1 | TRBD1 | CSVQGASNQPQHF | TGCAGCGTTCAGGGGGCCAGCAATCAGCCCCAGCATTTT
. | TRBJ2-3 | TRBV10-1 | TRBD2 | CASSEGVAGGGDTQYF | TGCGCCAGCAGTGAGGGGGTAGCGGGGGGAGGAGATACGCAGTATTTT
. | TRBJ2-1 | TRBV5-4 | TRBD1 | CASGRRDRTYNEQFF | TGTGCCAGCGGGCGCCGGGACAGGACCTACAATGAGCAGTTCTTC
. | TRBJ2-7 | TRBV10-3 | . | CAISESGAGKASEQYF | TGTGCCATCAGTGAGTCAGGGGCAGGGAAGGCTTCCGAGCAGTACTTC
. | TRBJ1-4 | TRBV13 | . | CASSKRQAPNEKLFF | TGTGCCAGCAGTAAACGACAGGCCCCGAATGAAAAACTGTTTTTT
. | TRBJ1-2 | TRBV11-2 | . | CASSPEVGGNYGYTF | TGTGCCAGCTCTCCCGAGGTGGGAGGTAACTATGGCTACACCTTC
. | TRBJ1-1 | TRBV27 | TRBD1 | CASSDRGEAFF | TGTGCCAGCAGTGACAGGGGTGAAGCTTTCTTT
. | TRBJ1-1 | TRBV5-1 | . | CASSPPGARRTEAFF | TGCGCCAGCAGCCCCCCCGGGGCGAGGAGAACTGAAGCTTTCTTT
. | TRBJ2-1 | TRBV9 | . | CASSPSSGAYGEQFF | TGTGCCAGCAGCCCCAGCTCGGGGGCGTACGGTGAGCAGTTCTTC
. | TRBJ2-7 | TRBV4-1 | TRBD2 | CASSLRPGLAAYEQYF | TGCGCCAGCAGCTTGCGACCGGGACTAGCAGCCTACGAGCAGTACTTC
. | TRBJ1-5 | TRBV29-1 | TRBD1 | CSVLQGNQPQHF | TGCAGCGTTTTACAGGGGAATCAGCCCCAGCATTTT
once | TRBJ1-3 | TRBV28 | . | CASSLPLPGPGNTIYF | TGTGCCAGCAGTTTACCCCTCCCGGGACCTGGAAACACCATATATTTT
. | TRBJ1-1 | TRBV7-2 | . | CASSLRGNTEAFF | TGTGCCAGCAGCTTAAGGGGGAACACTGAAGCTTTCTTT
. | TRBJ1-6 | TRBV9 | . | CASSEGFYNSPLHF | TGTGCCAGCTCGGAGGGGTTCTATAATTCACCCCTCCACTTT
. | TRBJ1-2 | TRBV6-5 | TRBD1 | CASKRTGEDYGYTF | TGTGCCAGCAAGAGGACAGGGGAGGACTATGGCTACACCTTC
. | TRBJ2-1 | TRBV6-5 | . | CASSYGTPPNEQFF | TGTGCCAGCAGTTACGGGACCCCCCCTAATGAGCAGTTCTTC
. | TRBJ2-1 | TRBV21-1 | . | CASSLPCPQSLAGEDNEQFF | TGTGCCAGCAGCCTCCCGTGCCCTCAATCTCTAGCGGGAGAGGACAATGAGCAGTTCTTC
. | TRBJ2-5 | TRBV7-2 | . | CASSSILTETQYF | TGTGCCAGCAGCTCGATTCTAACAGAGACCCAGTACTTC
. | TRBJ2-3 | TRBV5-1 | . | CASSLSPSSAGSADTQYF | TGCGCCAGCAGCTTATCCCCTTCTAGCGCCGGTTCGGCAGATACGCAGTATTTT
. | TRBJ1-2 | TRBV4-3 | . | CASSPAGPKGYYGYTF | TGCGCCAGCAGCCCCGCGGGGCCTAAGGGTTACTATGGCTACACCTTC
. | TRBJ2-1 | TRBV7-3 | . | CASSLAGARNEQFF | TGTGCCAGCAGCTTAGCAGGGGCGCGGAATGAGCAGTTCTTC
once | TRBJ2-1 | TRBV4-2 | TRBD2 | CASSQHPRGLDFEQFF | TGTGCCAGCAGCCAACACCCGAGAGGACTAGACTTCGAGCAGTTCTTC
. | TRBJ2-7 | TRBV7-9 | TRBD1 | CASSLGTGLEQYF | TGTGCCAGCAGCTTAGGGACAGGCCTGGAGCAGTACTTC
. | TRBJ2-7 | TRBV4-3 | . | CASSQAWTASYEQYF | TGCGCCAGCAGCCAAGCCTGGACGGCCTCCTACGAGCAGTACTTC
once | TRBJ2-7 | TRBV9 | TRBD1 | CASSPQGAPGQFYEQYF | TGTGCCAGCAGCCCGCAGGGGGCGCCGGGACAGTTTTACGAGCAGTACTTC